The clone carrying this TCR beta chain occurred a few times. Its antigen is still unknown. Produced via immunoSEQ multiplex PCR; TCRdb's table is partial and in-frame only. The sample carries 2,000 or so clones, around 81% recorded once. The length of the CDR3 is 15 residues. The V segment lost 3 bases and the J segment 7 bases; nucleotides outside the gene matches: 8. Germline CDR1 reads MDHEN; CDR2 reads SYDVKM. This sample is part of a study of lymphopenia after photon versus proton radiotherapy. Broader study findings: Relative stability marked proton patients; photon patients lost diversity and naive cells. Authors raise, but do not show, better survival with proton therapy. A bigger post-nadir fall in TCR diversity correlated inversely with survival time in deceased patients. After lymphocyte nadir, photon-treated repertoires showed oligoclonal expansion, especially CD8+ Temra.

Sequencing used peripheral blood, obtained from a patient treated with photon-based radiotherapy. V usage is TRBV28 and J usage is TRBJ1-5; TRBD1 aligns across 8 bases. The clonotype was recovered from a man aged 80 or over with cholangiocarcinoma. The CDR3 nucleotides read TGTGCCAGCAGTTTGATCGGACAGGGAGGGCAGCCCCAGCATTTT. It specifies CASSLIGQGGQPQHF.